This TCR beta chain came from a study of blood T cell repertoires in COVID-19. Study-wide background: COVID-19 samples collected from the United States, Italy and Spain covered acute and convalescent phases. In each case, the material was cDNA or gDNA derived from T cells, B-cell-depleted T cells, or PBMCs.

Per the original methods: Reference gene primer amplification gave estimated nucleated cell counts. Profiling relied on immunoSEQ multiplex PCR, and the TCRdb table lists in-frame clones only, not all of them. That table furnishes V, J and clone size, whereas the DNA furnished D and trimming. Altogether over 450,000 clones are present, approximately 91% being singletons, with the ten largest covering 7.8%. A Seattle source enrolled patients during active infection and followed them longitudinally. The CDR3 contains 16 residues. Trimming stripped 0 bases from V and 5 bases from J, with 16 bases between. Germline loops: CDR1 MGHRA, CDR2 YSYEKL. This clone came up once.

The clonotype comes from a woman aged 50 to 60 with COVID-19, enrolled during active disease. The chain employs TRBV4-1 and TRBJ1-1; the D gene is possibly TRBD1 (6 bases). Sequencing was done on a sample of peripheral blood. In nucleotides, the CDR3 is TGCGCCAGCAGCCAAGATTCGCGGGGGGGCTGGACTGAAGCTTTCTTT. It encodes CASSQDSRGGWTEAFF.